Listed below are T cell receptor beta chains from one sample, sequenced in a study of T cell responses to AZD1222 COVID-19 vaccine. Assay used: immunoSEQ multiplex PCR; TCRdb lists only in-frame clones, some missing. The data show just under 85,000 clones, roughly nine tenths seen once. The sequences come from peripheral blood, collected on day 0 of AZD1222 vaccination. The receptors shown here come from an adult in good health. Each CDR3 is given with its conserved first and last residue. The order of the fields is clone size, D gene, J gene, V gene, CDR3 DNA, CDR3 protein. A D gene is named only where the DNA matches it firmly. Not all rows give a size; the values are once, few, many and, for expanded clones, a class.

>.|.|TRBJ2-7|TRBV5-8
TGTGCCAGCAGCTCCGGGACCTACGAGCAGTACTTC
CASSSGTYEQYF
>.|.|TRBJ2-2|TRBV5-6
TGTGCCAGCAGCTTAGGCCTTGGAGGGACCGGGGAGCTGTTTTTT
CASSLGLGGTGELFF
>.|.|TRBJ1-1|TRBV6-5
TGTGCCAGCAGCCAAAGTGGGTTGAAGAACACTGAAGCTTTCTTT
CASSQSGLKNTEAFF
>.|TRBD2|TRBJ2-3|TRBV5-1
TGCGCCAGCAGCTTGGTGCTGCGGGGGGGCACAGATACGCAGTATTTT
CASSLVLRGGTDTQYF
>once|TRBD1|TRBJ2-3|TRBV20-1
TGCAGTGCTAGTGGAGGGACAGGGTCGGGAGATACGCAGTATTTT
CSASGGTGSGDTQYF
>.|.|TRBJ2-2|TRBV29-1
TGCAGCGTTGCGAGACCGAGCGACACCGGGGAGCTGTTTTTT
CSVARPSDTGELFF
>.|.|TRBJ1-6|TRBV19
TGTGCCAGTAGTGTCTCCAATTCACCCCTCCACTTT
CASSVSNSPLHF
>.|TRBD1|TRBJ1-2|TRBV3-1/TRBV3-2
TGTGCCAGCAGCCAGTCAGGGACAGAAACGTATGGCTACACCTTC
CASSQSGTETYGYTF
>.|TRBD1|TRBJ1-2|TRBV28
TGTGCCAGCACTTTTATAGGAGGTGGGGATACAGGGGAATATGGCTACACCTTC
CASTFIGGGDTGEYGYTF
>once|TRBD1|TRBJ2-2|TRBV24-1
TGTGCCACCAGTGATACCGGGACAGGGAACACCGGGGAGCTGTTTTTT
CATSDTGTGNTGELFF
>.|.|TRBJ1-2|TRBV9
TGTGCCAGCAGCCCGAGGGAGATAAACTATGGCTACACCTTC
CASSPREINYGYTF
>.|.|TRBJ2-7|TRBV14
TGTGCCAGCAGCTATAACCAGGGCTCCTACGAGCAGTACTTC
CASSYNQGSYEQYF
>.|.|TRBJ1-6|TRBV5-5
TGTGCCAGCAGCTTGGGACCGACCAGAAATTCACCCCTCCACTTT
CASSLGPTRNSPLHF
>.|.|TRBJ1-2|TRBV6-6
TGTGCCAGCAGTTACACACAAAAGGACTATGGCTACACCTTC
CASSYTQKDYGYTF
>.|.|TRBJ2-7|TRBV9
TGTGCCAGCAGCGTAGCCCCGGACGGAACCTACGAGCAGTACTTC
CASSVAPDGTYEQYF
>once|TRBD1|TRBJ2-3|TRBV5-1
TGCGCCAGCAGAGCCGGGACAGGGGCTTATACGCAGTATTTT
CASRAGTGAYTQYF
>.|.|TRBJ1-4|TRBV27
TGTGCCAGCAGTTTATTTGCAACTAATGAAAAACTGTTTTTT
CASSLFATNEKLFF
>.|.|TRBJ2-7|TRBV5-6
TGTGCCAGCAGCCTTATGGGCGAGCAGTACTTC
CASSLMGEQYF
>.|TRBD1|TRBJ2-5|TRBV6-5
TGTGCCAGCAGAACCGGGACAGGGCCCCAAGAGACCCAGTACTTC
CASRTGTGPQETQYF
>.|.|TRBJ2-1|TRBV20-1
TGCAGTGCTATTGATACAGGGTTTAACGAGCAGTTCTTC
CSAIDTGFNEQFF
>.|.|TRBJ1-6|TRBV3-1/TRBV3-2
TGTGCCAGCAGCCGGTGGGAGGATTCACCCCTCCACTTT
CASSRWEDSPLHF
>.|TRBD1|TRBJ2-5|TRBV7-9
TGTGCCAGCAGCCTAAGCCGGTCACAGGGGGAGACCCAGTACTTC
CASSLSRSQGETQYF
>.|.|TRBJ2-1|TRBV7-2
TGTGCCAGCAGCCTGCGGGGACGCGAGCAGTTCTTC
CASSLRGREQFF
>few|.|TRBJ1-3|TRBV7-7
TGTGCTAGCAGCCCCGACCGCTCTGGAAACACCATATATTTT
CASSPDRSGNTIYF
>.|.|TRBJ1-2|TRBV28
TGTGCCAGCAGTTCCGGGGGCGGGTATGGCTACACCTTC
CASSSGGGYGYTF
>.|.|TRBJ2-5|TRBV10-3
TGTGCCATCAGTGCATACAGCCAAGAGACCCAGTACTTC
CAISAYSQETQYF
>.|.|TRBJ2-7|TRBV7-2
TGTGCCAGCAGCTCCCGGGACCGGAGCTCCTACGAGCAGTACTTC
CASSSRDRSSYEQYF
>.|TRBD1|TRBJ1-5|TRBV30
TGTGCCTGGAGCGCAGGGGGCGCGGGCAATCAGCCCCAGCATTTT
CAWSAGGAGNQPQHF
>few|TRBD2|TRBJ2-1|TRBV6-6
TGTGCCAGCAGTATAGCGGGGGCCTACAATGAGCAGTTCTTC
CASSIAGAYNEQFF
>.|.|TRBJ2-6|TRBV10-3
TGTGCCATCAGTGGGTCTGGGGCCAACGTCCTGACTTTC
CAISGSGANVLTF
>.|.|TRBJ2-2|TRBV6-5
TGTGCCAGCCGGGGTAGAAACACCGGGGAGCTGTTTTTT
CASRGRNTGELFF
>.|.|TRBJ1-1|TRBV19
TGTGCCAGTAGTATATCACCTTTGGGCACTGAAGCTTTCTTT
CASSISPLGTEAFF
>.|.|TRBJ1-2|TRBV5-1
TGCGCCAGCAGCTCAGGACGGGAGTATGGCTACACCTTC
CASSSGREYGYTF
>.|TRBD1|TRBJ1-1|TRBV18
TGTGCCAGCTCACCAGGTAGGGGACAGGGGTTTGAAGCTTTCTTT
CASSPGRGQGFEAFF
>.|TRBD1|TRBJ1-5|TRBV11-2
TGTGCCAGCAGCCCCGAGAGGGGGCGAAGTCAGCCCCAGCATTTT
CASSPERGRSQPQHF
>.|.|TRBJ1-1|TRBV6-5
TGTGCCAGCACCCCCGATCATATGAACACTGAAGCTTTCTTT
CASTPDHMNTEAFF
>few|.|TRBJ2-7|TRBV27
TGTGCCAGCAGATCCCAACCCTACGAGCAGTACTTC
CASRSQPYEQYF
>.|.|TRBJ1-4|TRBV4-1
TGCGCCAGCAGCCCCAGCCCCCCCAGGGGAACTAATGAAAAACTGTTTTTT
CASSPSPPRGTNEKLFF
>.|TRBD1|TRBJ2-2|TRBV12-5
TGTGCTAGTGGTTTGGGGACAGGGGACCCCGGGGAGCTGTTTTTT
CASGLGTGDPGELFF
>.|.|TRBJ2-5|TRBV11-3
TGTGCCAGCAGCCCCGGGGGCCAAGAGACCCAGTACTTC
CASSPGGQETQYF
>.|TRBD2|TRBJ2-5|TRBV4-2
TGTGCCAGCAGCCCTTCGACTAGCGGGGGGCGAGAGACCCAGTACTTC
CASSPSTSGGRETQYF
>.|.|TRBJ1-4|TRBV6-6
TGTGCCAGCAGTTACTCGAAAGGATCAACTAATGAAAAACTGTTTTTT
CASSYSKGSTNEKLFF
>.|.|TRBJ1-5|TRBV19
TGTGCCAGTAGTATAGGAGTAACCATCAATCAGCCCCAGCATTTT
CASSIGVTINQPQHF
>.|.|TRBJ1-2|TRBV5-6
TGTGCCAGCAGCCCTGAGGGGATCTATGGCTACACCTTC
CASSPEGIYGYTF
>.|.|TRBJ2-1|TRBV4-3
TGCGCCAGCAGCCAATCACTTAAGCGGCAAAGCTCCTACAATGAGCAGTTCTTC
CASSQSLKRQSSYNEQFF
>.|TRBD1|TRBJ1-2|TRBV27
TGTGCCAGCAGTTTAACACAGGGGGGCCGTTACACCTTC
CASSLTQGGRYTF
>.|TRBD2|TRBJ2-7|TRBV5-8
TGTGCCAGCAACCTGGGACTAGACGGCTCCGAGCAGTACTTC
CASNLGLDGSEQYF